These 25 T cell receptor beta chains came from one sample sequenced in a study of cytomegalovirus exposure and HLA in healthy donors. This PCR relied on a set of 60 Vbeta primers and 13 Jbeta primers. Assay used: immunoSEQ multiplex PCR; TCRdb lists only in-frame clones, some missing. The data contain tens of thousands of clones, roughly 76% of them seen just once; the ten biggest clones take up 12%. Sequenced material: PBMCs. All receptors come from a male donor in good health and CMV-seropositive.

The chain combines TRBV18 with TRBJ2-3, with TRBD2 matching 7 bases. Trimming cost V 2 bases and J 1 base; bases outside gene matches: 3. CDR1 and CDR2 from the germline V gene are KGHSH and LQKENI. The CDR3 totals 15 residues. Here the CDR3 reads CASSPALAGTDTQYF. Written as DNA, the CDR3 is TGTGCCAGCTCACCAGCTCTAGCGGGCACAGATACGCAGTATTTT.

This clone occurred a few times. The chain uses TRBV30 and TRBJ2-7; TRBD1 agrees at 9 bases. The V gene's germline CDR1 is GTSNPN and CDR2 SVGIG (reference sequence). The CDR3 consists of 13 residues. The ends lost 3 bases at V and 1 base at J; junction bases unmatched: 1. CDR3 DNA sequence: TGTGCCTGGAGGGGGACAGGGTCCTACGAGCAGTACTTC. This encodes CAWRGTGSYEQYF.

This chain connects TRBV25-1 to TRBJ2-1; 7 positions agree with TRBD2. This CDR3 has 14 amino acids. Germline CDR1 and CDR2: MGHDK and SYGVNS. Trimming at V came to 11 bases and at J to 3 bases, leaving 10 bases not matched to a gene. The CDR3: CARTSGDYYNEQFF. The CDR3, as DNA: TGTGCCCGAACCAGTGGGGACTACTACAATGAGCAGTTCTTC. Drawing the rest from reference TRBV25-1 and TRBJ2-1, the complete variable domain is EADIYQTPRYLVIGTGKKITLECSQTMGHDKMYWYQQDPGMELHLIHYSYGVNSTEKGDLSSESTVSRIRTEHFPLTLESARPSHTSQYLCARTSGDYYNEQFFGPGTRLTVL.

The rearrangement links TRBV23-1 to TRBJ2-7; 9 bases map to TRBD1. TRBV23-1 is an ORF; its function is uncertain. V lost 6 bases, J lost 4 bases, and 10 bases stayed unmatched. The CDR3 runs 15 residues. Here the CDR3 reads CASRLGQGCCYEQYF. The CDR3 DNA reads TGCGCCAGCAGACTGGGACAGGGTTGTTGTTACGAGCAGTACTTC.

The J gene is TRBJ2-7, the V gene TRBV7-2; TRBD2 aligns across 10 bases. Unmatched junction bases numbered 9, after V lost 7 bases and J lost 6 bases. Per the germline V gene, CDR1 is SGHTA and CDR2 is FQGNSA. There are 14 residues in the CDR3. CDR3 protein: CASNKAGGPLEQYF. In nucleotides, the CDR3 is TGTGCCAGCAACAAAGCGGGGGGGCCGCTCGAGCAGTACTTC.

The rearrangement uses TRBV4-2 and TRBJ2-3; the match to TRBD2 covers 8 bases. This CDR3 is 16 amino acids long. Trimming at V came to 3 bases and at J to 8 bases, leaving 13 bases not matched to a gene. Germline V gives CDR1 LGHNA, CDR2 YNFKEQ. The CDR3 sequence is CASSQRSGGAQGTQYF. The CDR3 DNA reads as TGTGCCAGCAGCCAGCGAAGCGGGGGCGCCCAAGGTACGCAGTATTTT.

This chain joins TRBV9 and TRBJ2-3, with 12 bases lining up with TRBD2. This CDR3 contains 17 residues. The V segment lost 0 bases and the J segment 3 bases; nucleotides outside the gene matches: 5. Germline lookup yields CDR1 SGDLS and CDR2 YYNGEE. The CDR3 coding sequence is TGTGCCAGCAGCGTAGTTTCTAGCGGGGGGGCGACAGATACGCAGTATTTT. Amino acid sequence: CASSVVSSGGATDTQYF.

The J gene is TRBJ2-3, the V gene TRBV6-1; TRBD2 agrees at 13 bases. V shed 4 bases, J shed 4 bases, and the junction held 5 bases outside the gene matches. Germline lookup yields CDR1 MNHNS and CDR2 SASEGT. This CDR3 comprises 16 residues. The CDR3 region has the DNA TGTGCCAGCAGTGCCTCACTAGCGGGGGGGGCAGATACGCAGTATTTT. This sequence encodes CASSASLAGGADTQYF.

In its sample, this clone was seen once. J is TRBJ1-2 and V is TRBV6-5, with D perhaps TRBD1 (6 bases). The length of the CDR3 is 14 residues. Germline-derived CDR1 and CDR2 are MNHEY and SVGAGI. V was clipped by 6 bases and J by 8 bases, with 19 bases between them. CDR3 sequence reads: CASSRDTRSGGYTF. The CDR3 bases are TGTGCCAGCAGCAGGGACACAAGATCGGGAGGCTACACCTTC.

The V and J genes are TRBV9 and TRBJ2-2; D remains ambiguous. This CDR3 comprises 13 residues. Germline-derived CDR1 and CDR2 are SGDLS and YYNGEE. V was clipped by 2 bases and J by 8 bases, with 10 bases between them. For the CDR3, the DNA is TGTGCCAGCAGCGTTGGCTTATCGGGGGAGCTGTTTTTT. It codes for CASSVGLSGELFF.

The rearrangement joins TRBV5-4 to TRBJ1-1; D not resolved. This CDR3 has 14 amino acids. The V and J ends lost 1 base and 0 bases respectively, with 7 bases between them. The germline gives CDR1 SGHNT, CDR2 YYREEE (reference sequence). The CDR3 coding sequence is TGTGCCAGCAGCTTGCGAGGAGTGAACACTGAAGCTTTCTTT. It translates to CASSLRGVNTEAFF.

This clone turned up a few times. The chain uses TRBV14 and TRBJ2-7, with 7 positions matching TRBD2. This CDR3 has 15 amino acids. V was pared by 4 bases and J by 2 bases, with 8 bases of the junction left unmatched. Germline V CDR1 and CDR2: SGHDN, FVKESK. The DNA for the CDR3 is TGTGCCAGCAGCCCCATGGCTAGCGGAACCTACGAGCAGTACTTC. Protein: CASSPMASGTYEQYF.

The V gene is TRBV5-6, the J gene TRBJ2-5, with no clear D. With 0 bases removed from V and 3 bases from J, the gap between germline ends came to 6 bases. This CDR3 spans 13 amino acids. CDR1 is SGHDT, CDR2 YYEEEE, per germline. The CDR3 reads CASSLVPKETQYF. In DNA, the CDR3 is TGTGCCAGCAGCTTGGTACCTAAAGAGACCCAGTACTTC. The full variable domain, with the rest looked up from reference TRBV5-6 and TRBJ2-5, is DAGVTQSPTHLIKTRGQQVTLRCSPKSGHDTVSWYQQALGQGPQFIFQYYEEEERQRGNFPDRFSGHQFPNYSSELNVNALLLGDSALYLCASSLVPKETQYFGPGTRLLVL.

This rearrangement joins TRBV28 to TRBJ1-1; D is undetermined. V lost 4 bases and J 1 base, leaving 13 bases between the germline ends. The CDR3 totals 15 residues. Looked up from germline, CDR1 is MDHEN and CDR2 is SYDVKM. CDR3 in amino acids: CASSSTGVGNTEAFF. The CDR3 DNA reads TGTGCCAGCAGTTCAACCGGGGTGGGGAACACTGAAGCTTTCTTT.

The rearrangement joins TRBV30 to TRBJ2-2, with TRBD2 as a possible D gene (6 bases). Germline V gene sequence: CDR1 GTSNPN, CDR2 SVGIG (reference sequence). Trimming removed 3 bases at V and 2 bases at J, with 13 bases between. The length of the CDR3 is 15 residues. The CDR3 loop is CAWRLAGGNTGELFF. In DNA form, the CDR3 reads TGTGCCTGGAGACTAGCCGGAGGAAACACCGGGGAGCTGTTTTTT.

The chain recombines TRBV7-9 with TRBJ2-1, with D possibly TRBD1 on 6 matching bases. The CDR3 contains 18 residues. Trimming removed 5 bases from V and 6 bases from J, with 26 bases in between. From germline, CDR1 is SEHNR and CDR2 FQNEAQ (reference sequence). The CDR3 sequence is CASSPSLQGDNRGNEQFF. The CDR3 nucleotides read TGTGCCAGCAGCCCGTCGCTCCAAGGGGACAATAGGGGCAATGAGCAGTTCTTC.

The rearrangement joins TRBV27 to TRBJ2-5; 7 bases align to TRBD1. Trimming cost V 1 base and J 9 bases; bases outside gene matches: 8. Germline CDR1 and CDR2: MNHEY and SMNVEV (reference sequence). The CDR3 loop spans 14 amino acids. DNA for the CDR3: TGTGCCAGCAGTTTATACGGCAGGGGGACGTCCCAGTACTTC. Translating gives CASSLYGRGTSQYF.

The chain has TRBV27 and TRBJ1-1; 12 nucleotides agree with TRBD1. Germline V gene lookup returns CDR1 MNHEY and CDR2 SMNVEV (reference sequence). The CDR3 spans 16 residues. V shed 0 bases, J shed 7 bases, and the junction held 6 bases outside the gene matches. CDR3 nucleotides: TGTGCCAGCAGTTTATCCCGGGACAGGGGGCTAGGTGAAGCTTTCTTT. Protein sequence: CASSLSRDRGLGEAFF.

The chain recombines TRBV7-9 with TRBJ2-5, with TRBD1 matching 10 bases. This CDR3 has 15 amino acids. From germline, CDR1 is SEHNR and CDR2 FQNEAQ (reference sequence). The trim removed 4 bases at V and 5 bases at J, leaving 7 bases unmatched. CDR3 nucleotide sequence: TGTGCCAGCAGCTGGACAGGGGGAGACGGGGAGACCCAGTACTTC. It translates to CASSWTGGDGETQYF.

This clone occurred a few times. This sequence joins TRBV19 and TRBJ1-5, with 8 bases that match TRBD1. The CDR3 length is 13 residues. The trim removed 9 bases at V and 7 bases at J, leaving 8 bases unmatched. Germline V gene data show CDR1 as LNHDA and CDR2 as SQIVND (reference sequence). The CDR3 DNA is TGTGCCAGCACCGGACAGGGTGTCCAGCCCCAGCATTTT. It translates to CASTGQGVQPQHF.

V is TRBV9 and J is TRBJ2-7, with D perhaps matching TRBD1 (5 bases). The germline CDR1 and CDR2 sequences are SGDLS and YYNGEE. The length of the CDR3 is 15 residues. With 3 bases removed from V and 5 bases from J, the gap between germline ends came to 18 bases. In DNA form, the CDR3 reads TGTGCCAGCAGCGCAACTAACAGGTGGATCGACGAGCAGTACTTC. Translating it yields CASSATNRWIDEQYF.

The V gene is TRBV4-3, the J gene TRBJ2-3; 8 bases agree with TRBD1. The CDR3 loop spans 18 amino acids. Germline V gene sequence: CDR1 LGHNA, CDR2 YSLEER. V gave up 4 bases and J gave up 4 bases; unmatched junction bases: 16. CDR3 nucleotide sequence: TGCGCCAGCAGCCCCGATCCCGGGGGACAGGTTATCGCAGATACGCAGTATTTT. Its translation is CASSPDPGGQVIADTQYF.

In its sample, this clone was seen once. The chain joins TRBV28 to TRBJ2-5, with D perhaps matching TRBD1 (6 bases). Per the germline V gene, CDR1 is MDHEN and CDR2 is SYDVKM. The CDR3 is made up of 12 amino acids. Trimming took off 6 bases at V and 5 bases at J, with 10 bases between the two ends. This CDR3 is CASRQGGETQYF. In DNA, the CDR3 is TGTGCCAGCAGACAGGGTGGGGAGACCCAGTACTTC.

This chain joins TRBV15 and TRBJ2-7, with 9 bases matching TRBD2. The CDR3 is 15 amino acids. Per the germline V gene, CDR1 is LNHNV and CDR2 is YYDKDF (reference sequence). V was pared by 5 bases and J by 4 bases, with 9 bases of the junction left unmatched. CDR3 sequence: CATSPRIAGAYEQYF. CDR3 nucleotide sequence: TGTGCCACCAGCCCTCGTATAGCGGGAGCGTACGAGCAGTACTTC. Using reference TRBV15 and TRBJ2-7 for the parts outside the CDR3, the full variable domain is DAMVIQNPRYQVTQFGKPVTLSCSQTLNHNVMYWYQQKSSQAPKLLFHYYDKDFNNEADTPDNFQSRRPNTSFCFLDIRSPGLGDTAMYLCATSPRIAGAYEQYFGPGTRLTVT.

This clone was detected once. The chain is built from TRBV25-1 and TRBJ2-1; 9 bases are a match to TRBD1. Germline CDR1 reads MGHDK; CDR2 reads SYGVNS. The CDR3 covers 15 residues. V dropped 3 bases and J dropped 6; count of bases not matched to a gene: 6. This chain's CDR3 is CASSDPGQGSNEQFF. In DNA, the CDR3 is TGTGCCAGCAGTGATCCGGGACAGGGTAGCAATGAGCAGTTCTTC.